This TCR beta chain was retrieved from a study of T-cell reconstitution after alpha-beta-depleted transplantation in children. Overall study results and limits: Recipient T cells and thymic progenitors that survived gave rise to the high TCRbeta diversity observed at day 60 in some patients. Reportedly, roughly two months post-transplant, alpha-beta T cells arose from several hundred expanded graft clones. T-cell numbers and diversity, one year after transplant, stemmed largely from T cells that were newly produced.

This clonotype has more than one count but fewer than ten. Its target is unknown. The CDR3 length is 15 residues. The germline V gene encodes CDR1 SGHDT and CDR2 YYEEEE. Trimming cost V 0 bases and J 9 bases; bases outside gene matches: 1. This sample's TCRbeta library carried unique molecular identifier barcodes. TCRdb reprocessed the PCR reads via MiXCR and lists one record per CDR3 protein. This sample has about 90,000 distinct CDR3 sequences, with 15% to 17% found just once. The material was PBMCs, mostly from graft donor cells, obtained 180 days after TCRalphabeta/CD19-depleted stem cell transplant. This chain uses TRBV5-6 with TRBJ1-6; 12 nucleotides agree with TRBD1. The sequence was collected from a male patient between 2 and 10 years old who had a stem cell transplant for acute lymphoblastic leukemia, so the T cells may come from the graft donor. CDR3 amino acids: CASSLVGQGASPLHF. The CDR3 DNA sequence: TGTGCCAGCAGCTTGGTGGGACAGGGGGCTTCACCCCTCCACTTT.